This is a list of T cell receptor beta chains from one sample in a study of human T cells and chemical hapten exposure. Each CDR3 protein gets one entry after TCRdb re-called the RACE reads with MiXCR. The sample records about 81,000 distinct CDR3 sequences, roughly 10% being singletons. Sequencing used whole blood, obtained in connection with sensitization to the hapten diphenylcyclopropenone (DPC). These receptors all stem from a woman aged 25 to 39 with alopecia areata. Some clones in this sample may be carry-over from other donors' samples. The CDR3 runs from the conserved cysteine through the conserved F or W. Each record gives: V gene, D gene, clone size, J gene, CDR3 protein, CDR3 DNA. The D gene is left open where the match is weak. For some rows the clone size is stated as once, few or many, or as a class when expanded; others skip it.

v_call: TRBV18
d_call: -
clone_size: -
j_call: TRBJ2-1
cdr3_aa: CASSPPQGSSMNEQFF
cdr3_nt: TGTGCCAGCTCACCCCCCCAGGGGAGTTCGATGAATGAGCAGTTCTTC

v_call: TRBV20-1
d_call: -
clone_size: many
j_call: TRBJ1-3
cdr3_aa: CSARRGGSLSGNTIYF
cdr3_nt: TGCAGTGCTCGACGTGGCGGGTCCCTCTCTGGAAACACCATATATTTT

v_call: TRBV20-1
d_call: TRBD1
clone_size: -
j_call: TRBJ1-1
cdr3_aa: CSASGQVVAFF
cdr3_nt: TGCAGTGCTAGCGGACAGGTCGTAGCTTTCTTT

v_call: TRBV7-9
d_call: TRBD2
clone_size: many
j_call: TRBJ2-5
cdr3_aa: CASSRGRLAGAKQYQETQYF
cdr3_nt: TGTGCCAGCAGCCGAGGCCGACTAGCGGGAGCGAAACAGTACCAAGAGACCCAGTACTTC

v_call: TRBV9
d_call: TRBD2
clone_size: -
j_call: TRBJ2-2
cdr3_aa: CASSYRALAGTGELFF
cdr3_nt: TGTGCCAGCAGCTACCGGGCGCTAGCGGGAACCGGGGAGCTGTTTTTT

v_call: TRBV14
d_call: -
clone_size: many
j_call: TRBJ2-1
cdr3_aa: CASSQEIPPGRANEQFF
cdr3_nt: TGTGCCAGCAGCCAAGAGATCCCCCCCGGCAGGGCGAATGAGCAGTTCTTC

v_call: TRBV6-2/TRBV6-3
d_call: -
clone_size: many
j_call: TRBJ2-1
cdr3_aa: CASSYEGFTYNEQFF
cdr3_nt: TGTGCCAGCAGTTACGAAGGATTTACCTACAATGAGCAGTTCTTC

v_call: TRBV4-1
d_call: -
clone_size: many
j_call: TRBJ2-5
cdr3_aa: CASSHPQRGSQETQYF
cdr3_nt: TGCGCCAGCAGCCACCCGCAGCGAGGGAGCCAAGAGACCCAGTACTTC

v_call: TRBV19
d_call: -
clone_size: many
j_call: TRBJ1-5
cdr3_aa: CASSNVRSGLHSNQPQHF
cdr3_nt: TGTGCCAGTAGTAATGTACGCTCTGGCCTGCACAGCAATCAGCCCCAGCATTTT

v_call: TRBV5-6
d_call: TRBD1
clone_size: few
j_call: TRBJ2-2
cdr3_aa: CASSPDRGNTGELFF
cdr3_nt: TGTGCCAGCAGTCCCGACAGGGGGAACACCGGGGAGCTGTTTTTT

v_call: TRBV29-1
d_call: TRBD2
clone_size: -
j_call: TRBJ2-1
cdr3_aa: CSVATSGGAGNEQFF
cdr3_nt: TGCAGCGTCGCGACTAGCGGGGGGGCCGGTAATGAGCAGTTCTTC

v_call: TRBV30
d_call: -
clone_size: many
j_call: TRBJ1-6
cdr3_aa: CAWSSWTANSPLHF
cdr3_nt: TGTGCCTGGAGCTCGTGGACAGCAAATTCACCCCTCCACTTT

v_call: TRBV12-3/TRBV12-4
d_call: TRBD1
clone_size: many
j_call: TRBJ1-5
cdr3_aa: CASSRQGATQPQHF
cdr3_nt: TGTGCCAGCAGTCGCCAGGGGGCCACGCAGCCCCAGCATTTT

v_call: TRBV2
d_call: -
clone_size: many
j_call: TRBJ2-1
cdr3_aa: CASSERLVYNEQFF
cdr3_nt: TGTGCCAGCAGTGAAAGGCTAGTATACAATGAGCAGTTCTTC

v_call: TRBV14
d_call: TRBD1
clone_size: few
j_call: TRBJ2-5
cdr3_aa: CASSRNRGQETQYF
cdr3_nt: TGTGCCAGCAGCCGCAACAGGGGCCAAGAGACCCAGTACTTC

v_call: TRBV4-2
d_call: -
clone_size: many
j_call: TRBJ2-3
cdr3_aa: CASSPTVISTDTQYF
cdr3_nt: TGTGCCAGCAGTCCAACGGTCATCAGCACAGATACGCAGTATTTT

v_call: TRBV7-9
d_call: TRBD2
clone_size: -
j_call: TRBJ2-1
cdr3_aa: CASSLAPGLAGNNEQFF
cdr3_nt: TGTGCCAGCAGCTTAGCGCCTGGACTAGCGGGGAACAATGAGCAGTTCTTC

v_call: TRBV6-6
d_call: TRBD2
clone_size: -
j_call: TRBJ2-3
cdr3_aa: CASSYSRGGADTQYF
cdr3_nt: TGTGCCAGCAGTTACTCACGGGGGGGGGCAGATACGCAGTATTTT

v_call: TRBV7-8
d_call: -
clone_size: many
j_call: TRBJ2-2
cdr3_aa: CASSFQGIGELFF
cdr3_nt: TGTGCCAGCAGCTTTCAGGGTATCGGGGAGCTGTTTTTT

v_call: TRBV14
d_call: -
clone_size: -
j_call: TRBJ2-7
cdr3_aa: CASSQGTGLNYEQYF
cdr3_nt: TGTGCCAGCAGCCAAGGGACGGGGCTGAACTACGAGCAGTACTTC

v_call: TRBV28
d_call: -
clone_size: many
j_call: TRBJ2-7
cdr3_aa: CASSPTGRTYEQYF
cdr3_nt: TGTGCCAGCAGTCCTACGGGACGGACCTACGAGCAGTACTTC

v_call: TRBV3-1
d_call: -
clone_size: many
j_call: TRBJ2-6
cdr3_aa: CASSGQSSGANVLTF
cdr3_nt: TGTGCCAGCAGCGGACAGAGCTCTGGGGCCAACGTCCTGACTTTC

v_call: TRBV28
d_call: -
clone_size: -
j_call: TRBJ2-1
cdr3_aa: CASTPHGPGRNEQFF
cdr3_nt: TGTGCCAGCACGCCTCACGGGCCGGGACGGAATGAGCAGTTCTTC

v_call: TRBV19
d_call: -
clone_size: many
j_call: TRBJ1-5
cdr3_aa: CASQGGGNQPQHF
cdr3_nt: TGTGCCAGCCAGGGTGGGGGCAATCAGCCCCAGCATTTT

v_call: TRBV7-6
d_call: -
clone_size: -
j_call: TRBJ2-3
cdr3_aa: CASSLVPAAAGDTQYF
cdr3_nt: TGTGCCAGCAGCTTAGTCCCAGCGGCGGCCGGTGATACGCAGTATTTT

v_call: TRBV18
d_call: -
clone_size: many
j_call: TRBJ1-2
cdr3_aa: CASSPLPGDGYTF
cdr3_nt: TGTGCCAGCTCACCCCTCCCCGGGGATGGCTACACCTTC

v_call: TRBV27
d_call: TRBD1
clone_size: many
j_call: TRBJ2-7
cdr3_aa: CASSFPGGHEQYF
cdr3_nt: TGTGCCAGCAGTTTTCCAGGGGGCCACGAGCAGTACTTC

v_call: TRBV4-3
d_call: -
clone_size: few
j_call: TRBJ2-7
cdr3_aa: CASSRDRNTYEQYF
cdr3_nt: TGCGCCAGCAGCCGAGACAGGAATACCTACGAGCAGTACTTC

v_call: TRBV4-3
d_call: -
clone_size: many
j_call: TRBJ1-2
cdr3_aa: CASSQPPYPDSYGYTF
cdr3_nt: TGCGCCAGCAGCCAACCCCCCTATCCGGACAGCTATGGCTACACCTTC

v_call: TRBV12-3/TRBV12-4
d_call: -
clone_size: many
j_call: TRBJ1-2
cdr3_aa: CASSHGTAPNYGYTF
cdr3_nt: TGTGCCAGCAGCCATGGGACGGCTCCTAACTATGGCTACACCTTC

v_call: TRBV30
d_call: -
clone_size: many
j_call: TRBJ1-4
cdr3_aa: CAWSVRGEKLFF
cdr3_nt: TGTGCCTGGAGTGTACGGGGGGAAAAACTGTTTTTT